The entry below describes one TCR beta chain. Its antigen remains unknown. The entry originates in a study of T-cell memory formation after mild COVID-19. Findings of the study overall: Memory from before infection featured some responding clones, which suggests cross-reactive memory joined.

TCRdb analysed the 5' RACE reads with MiXCR anew, one entry per CDR3 protein. The sample holds roughly 110,000 distinct CDR3 sequences, over 13% seen once. The sequence derives from a man aged 18 to 29 who had mild COVID-19 (a few samples of this study predate the infection). Cell type and time point are not known. Sequencing was done on a sample of PBMCs or a T cell subset sorted from them (not recorded which).

The CDR3 sequence: CASSLALLATEAFF. CDR3 nucleotide sequence: TGTGCCAGCAGCTTAGCACTCCTGGCCACTGAAGCTTTCTTT. The chain employs TRBV13 and TRBJ1-1; no firm D call. Trimming took 1 base from V and 4 from J, leaving 10 bases between them. This CDR3 has 14 amino acids. Germline CDR1 PRHDT, CDR2 FYEKMQ (reference sequence).